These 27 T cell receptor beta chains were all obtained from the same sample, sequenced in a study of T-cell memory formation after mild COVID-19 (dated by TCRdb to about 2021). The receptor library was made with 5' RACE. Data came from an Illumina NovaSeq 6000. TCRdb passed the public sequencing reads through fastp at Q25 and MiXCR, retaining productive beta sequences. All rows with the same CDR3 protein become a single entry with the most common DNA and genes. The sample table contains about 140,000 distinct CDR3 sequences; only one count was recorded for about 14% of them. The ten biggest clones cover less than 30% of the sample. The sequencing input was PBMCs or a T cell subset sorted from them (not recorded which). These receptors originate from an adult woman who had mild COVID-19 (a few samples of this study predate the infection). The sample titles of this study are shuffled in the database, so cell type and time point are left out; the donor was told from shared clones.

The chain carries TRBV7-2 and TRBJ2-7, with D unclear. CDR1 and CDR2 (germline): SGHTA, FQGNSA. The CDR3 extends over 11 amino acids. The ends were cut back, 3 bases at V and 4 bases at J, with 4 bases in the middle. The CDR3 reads CASSFFYEQYF. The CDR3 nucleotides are TGTGCCAGCAGCTTTTTTTACGAGCAGTACTTC.

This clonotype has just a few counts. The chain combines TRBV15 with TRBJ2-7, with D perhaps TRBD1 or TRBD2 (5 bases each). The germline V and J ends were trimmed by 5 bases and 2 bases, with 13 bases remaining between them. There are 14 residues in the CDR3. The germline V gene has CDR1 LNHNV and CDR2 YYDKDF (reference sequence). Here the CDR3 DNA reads TGTGCCACCAGCGAGGGGCGAGGAACCTACGAGCAGTACTTC. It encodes CATSEGRGTYEQYF.

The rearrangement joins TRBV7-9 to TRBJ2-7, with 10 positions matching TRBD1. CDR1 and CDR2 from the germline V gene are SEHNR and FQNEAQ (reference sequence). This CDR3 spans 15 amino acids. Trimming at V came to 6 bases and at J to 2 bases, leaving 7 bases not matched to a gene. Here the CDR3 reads CASRTPGQGPYEQYF. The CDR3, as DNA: TGTGCCAGCAGGACACCGGGACAGGGGCCCTACGAGCAGTACTTC.

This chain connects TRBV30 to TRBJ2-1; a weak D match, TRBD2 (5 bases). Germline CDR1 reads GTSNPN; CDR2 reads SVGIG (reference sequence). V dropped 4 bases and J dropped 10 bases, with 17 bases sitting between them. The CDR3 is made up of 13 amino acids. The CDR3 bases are TGTGCCTGGACTCCGGACTCCCACGGGGAGCAGTTCTTC. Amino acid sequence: CAWTPDSHGEQFF.

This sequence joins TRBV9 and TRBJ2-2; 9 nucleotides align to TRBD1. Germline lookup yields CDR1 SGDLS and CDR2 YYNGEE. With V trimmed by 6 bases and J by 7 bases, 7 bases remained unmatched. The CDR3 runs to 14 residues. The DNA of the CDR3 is TGTGCCAGCACCGGGACAGGGATGGTCGGGGAGCTGTTTTTT. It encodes CASTGTGMVGELFF.

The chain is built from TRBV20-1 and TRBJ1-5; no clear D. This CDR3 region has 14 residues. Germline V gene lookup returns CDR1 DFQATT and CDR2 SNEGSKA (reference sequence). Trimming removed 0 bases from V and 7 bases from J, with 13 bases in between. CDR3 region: CSARDSRGEQPQHF. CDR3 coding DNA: TGCAGTGCTAGAGATTCCCGCGGGGAACAGCCCCAGCATTTT.

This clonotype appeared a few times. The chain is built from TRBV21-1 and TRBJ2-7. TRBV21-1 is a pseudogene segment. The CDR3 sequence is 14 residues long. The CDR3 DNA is TGTGCCAGCAGCCCTCTCGACGGTCCCTACGAGCAGTACTTC. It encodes CASSPLDGPYEQYF.

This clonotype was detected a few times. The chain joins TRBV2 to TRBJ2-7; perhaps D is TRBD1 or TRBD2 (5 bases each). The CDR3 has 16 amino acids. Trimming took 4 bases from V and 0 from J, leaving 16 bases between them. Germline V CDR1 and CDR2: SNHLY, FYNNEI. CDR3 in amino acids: CASSAPGTLLSYEQYF. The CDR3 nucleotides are TGTGCCAGCAGTGCCCCCGGGACCCTACTCTCCTACGAGCAGTACTTC.

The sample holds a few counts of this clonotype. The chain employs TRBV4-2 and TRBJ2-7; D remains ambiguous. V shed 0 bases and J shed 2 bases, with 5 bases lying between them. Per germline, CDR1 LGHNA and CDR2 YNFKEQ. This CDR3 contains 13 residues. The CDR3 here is CASSQDTTYEQYF. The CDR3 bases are TGTGCCAGCAGCCAAGATACGACCTACGAGCAGTACTTC.

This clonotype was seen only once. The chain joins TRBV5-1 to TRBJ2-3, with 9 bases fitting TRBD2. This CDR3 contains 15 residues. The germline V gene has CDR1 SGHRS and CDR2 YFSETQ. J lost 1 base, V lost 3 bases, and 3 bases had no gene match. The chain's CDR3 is CASSWSSGGTDTQYF. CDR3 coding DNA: TGCGCCAGCAGCTGGTCTAGCGGGGGCACAGATACGCAGTATTTT.

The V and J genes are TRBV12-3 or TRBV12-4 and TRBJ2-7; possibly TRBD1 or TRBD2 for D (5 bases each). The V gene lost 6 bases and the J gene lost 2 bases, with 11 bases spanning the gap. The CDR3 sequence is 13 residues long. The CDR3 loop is CASRRDGTYEQYF. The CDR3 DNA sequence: TGTGCCAGCAGACGGGACGGGACCTACGAGCAGTACTTC.

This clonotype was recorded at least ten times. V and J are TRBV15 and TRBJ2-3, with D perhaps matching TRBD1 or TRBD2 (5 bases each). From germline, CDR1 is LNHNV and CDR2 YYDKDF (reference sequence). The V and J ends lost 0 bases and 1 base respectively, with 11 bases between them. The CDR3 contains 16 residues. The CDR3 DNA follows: TGTGCCACCAGCAGAGATGGTCGGGGCGGCACAGATACGCAGTATTTT. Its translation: CATSRDGRGGTDTQYF.

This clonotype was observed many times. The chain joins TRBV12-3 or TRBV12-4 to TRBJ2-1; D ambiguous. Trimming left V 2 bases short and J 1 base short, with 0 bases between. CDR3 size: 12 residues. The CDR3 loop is CASSLSYNEQFF. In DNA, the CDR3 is TGTGCCAGCAGTTTATCCTACAATGAGCAGTTCTTC.

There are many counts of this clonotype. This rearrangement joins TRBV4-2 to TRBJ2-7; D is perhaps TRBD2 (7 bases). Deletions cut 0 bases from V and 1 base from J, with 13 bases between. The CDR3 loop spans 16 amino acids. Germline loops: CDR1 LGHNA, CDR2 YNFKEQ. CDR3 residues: CASSQEWGGSSYEQYF. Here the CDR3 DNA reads TGTGCCAGCAGCCAAGAGTGGGGGGGCTCTTCCTACGAGCAGTACTTC.

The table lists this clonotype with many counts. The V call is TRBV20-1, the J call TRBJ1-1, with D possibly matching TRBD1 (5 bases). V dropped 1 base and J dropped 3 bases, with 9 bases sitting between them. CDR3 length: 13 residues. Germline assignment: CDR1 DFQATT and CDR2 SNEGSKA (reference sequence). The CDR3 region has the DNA TGCAGTGCTAGAGGAGGAGGGGACACTGAAGCTTTCTTT. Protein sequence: CSARGGGDTEAFF.

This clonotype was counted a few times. This chain's CDR3 is CASSNGTYVAKNIQYF. The CDR3, as DNA: TGTGCCAGCAGCAATGGGACCTATGTAGCCAAAAACATTCAGTACTTC. V gene TRBV12-3 or TRBV12-4 combines with J gene TRBJ2-4; the D call may be TRBD1 or TRBD2 (5 bases each). Trimming pared 6 bases from V and 0 bases from J, leaving 15 bases between. The CDR3 spans 16 residues.

CDR3 DNA: TGTGCCAGCAGTCCCAATCAGGACTGGGGGGGATCAGATACGCAGTATTTT. This translates into CASSPNQDWGGSDTQYF. The rearrangement uses TRBV11-2 and TRBJ2-3; 7 bases line up with TRBD2. Per germline, CDR1 SGHAT and CDR2 FQNNGV. The ends lost 6 bases at V and 4 bases at J; junction bases unmatched: 16. The CDR3 is made up of 17 amino acids.

DNA for the CDR3: TGTGCCAGCAGGGGGTGGGACAGGGGGGGCACTGAAGCTTTCTTT. Amino acid sequence: CASRGWDRGGTEAFF. V and J are TRBV12-3 or TRBV12-4 and TRBJ1-1; 11 bases are a match to TRBD1. The CDR3 loop spans 15 amino acids. The junction had 7 bases not matched to a gene; V was cut back by 6 bases and J by 4 bases.

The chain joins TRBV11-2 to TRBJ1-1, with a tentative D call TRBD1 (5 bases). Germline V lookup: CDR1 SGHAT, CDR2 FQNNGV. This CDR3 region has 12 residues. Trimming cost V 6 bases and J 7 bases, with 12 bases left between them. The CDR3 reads CASSHGTVEAFF. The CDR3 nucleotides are TGTGCCAGCAGTCATGGGACGGTTGAAGCTTTCTTT.

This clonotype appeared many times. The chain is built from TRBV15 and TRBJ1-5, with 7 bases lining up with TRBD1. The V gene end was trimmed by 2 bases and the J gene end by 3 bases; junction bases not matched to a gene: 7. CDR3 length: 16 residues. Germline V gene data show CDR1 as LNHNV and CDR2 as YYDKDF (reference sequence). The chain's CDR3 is CATSRSRDSPNQPQHF. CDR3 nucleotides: TGTGCCACCAGCAGATCCCGGGACAGCCCCAATCAGCCCCAGCATTTT.

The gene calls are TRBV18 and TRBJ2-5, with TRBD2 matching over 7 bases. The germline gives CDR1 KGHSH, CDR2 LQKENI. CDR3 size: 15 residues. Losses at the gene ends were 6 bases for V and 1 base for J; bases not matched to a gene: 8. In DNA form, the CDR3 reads TGTGCCAGCTCCGTCGGTCCGGGGGGCCAAGAGACCCAGTACTTC. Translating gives CASSVGPGGQETQYF.

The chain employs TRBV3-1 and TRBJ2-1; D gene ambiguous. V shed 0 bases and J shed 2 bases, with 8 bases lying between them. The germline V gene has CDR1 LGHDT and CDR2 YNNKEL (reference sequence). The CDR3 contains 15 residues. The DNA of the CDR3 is TGTGCCAGCAGCCAAGAATCCCGGGCCTACAATGAGCAGTTCTTC. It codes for CASSQESRAYNEQFF.

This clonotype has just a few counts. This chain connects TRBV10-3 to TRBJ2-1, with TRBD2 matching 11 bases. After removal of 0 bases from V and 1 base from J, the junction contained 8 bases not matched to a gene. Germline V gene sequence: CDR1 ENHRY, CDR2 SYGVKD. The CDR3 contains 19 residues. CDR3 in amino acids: CAISESASGGSGSYNEQFF. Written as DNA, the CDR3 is TGTGCCATCAGTGAGTCGGCTAGCGGGGGGTCCGGGTCCTACAATGAGCAGTTCTTC.

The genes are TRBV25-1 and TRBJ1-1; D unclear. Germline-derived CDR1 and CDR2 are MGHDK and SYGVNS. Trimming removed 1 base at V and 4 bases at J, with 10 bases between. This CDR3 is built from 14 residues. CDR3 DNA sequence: TGTGCCAGCAGTGAATTGGGCTTTGCCACTGAAGCTTTCTTT. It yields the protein CASSELGFATEAFF.

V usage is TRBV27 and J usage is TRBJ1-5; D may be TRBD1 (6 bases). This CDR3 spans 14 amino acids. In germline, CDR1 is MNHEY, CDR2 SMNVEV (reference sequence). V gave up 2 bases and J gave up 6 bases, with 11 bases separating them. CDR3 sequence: CASSLQGSAQPQHF. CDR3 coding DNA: TGTGCCAGCAGTTTACAGGGGTCAGCTCAGCCCCAGCATTTT.

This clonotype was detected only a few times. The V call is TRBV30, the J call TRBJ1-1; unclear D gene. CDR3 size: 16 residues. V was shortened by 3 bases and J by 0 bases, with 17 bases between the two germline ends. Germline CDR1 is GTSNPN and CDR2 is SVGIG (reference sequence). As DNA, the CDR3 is TGTGCCTGGAGCCCGAATCGACGTCCCATGAACACTGAAGCTTTCTTT. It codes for CAWSPNRRPMNTEAFF.

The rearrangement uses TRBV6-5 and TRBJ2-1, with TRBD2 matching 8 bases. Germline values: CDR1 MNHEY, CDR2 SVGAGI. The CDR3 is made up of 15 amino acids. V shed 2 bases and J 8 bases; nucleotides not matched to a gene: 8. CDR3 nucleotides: TGTGCCAGCAGTTACACTGGCGGGGGGTCCGATGAGCAGTTCTTC. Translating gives CASSYTGGGSDEQFF.